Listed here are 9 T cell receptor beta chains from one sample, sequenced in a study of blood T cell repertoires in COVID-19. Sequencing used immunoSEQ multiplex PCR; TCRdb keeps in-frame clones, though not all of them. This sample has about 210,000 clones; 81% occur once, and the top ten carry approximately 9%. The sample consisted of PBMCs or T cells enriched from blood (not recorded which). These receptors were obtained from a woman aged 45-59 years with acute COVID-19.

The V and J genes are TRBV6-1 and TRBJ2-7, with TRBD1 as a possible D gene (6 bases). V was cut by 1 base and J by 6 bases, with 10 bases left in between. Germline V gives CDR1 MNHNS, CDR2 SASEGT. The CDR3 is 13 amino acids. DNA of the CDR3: TGTGCCAGCAGTGAAGAGCAGGGGAGCGAGCAGTACTTC. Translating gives CASSEEQGSEQYF.

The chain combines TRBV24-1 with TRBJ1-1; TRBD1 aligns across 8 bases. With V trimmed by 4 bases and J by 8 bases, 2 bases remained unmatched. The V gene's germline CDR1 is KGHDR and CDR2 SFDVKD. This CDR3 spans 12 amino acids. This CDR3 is CATSDRTGEAFF. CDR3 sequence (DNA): TGTGCCACCAGTGACCGGACAGGGGAAGCTTTCTTT.

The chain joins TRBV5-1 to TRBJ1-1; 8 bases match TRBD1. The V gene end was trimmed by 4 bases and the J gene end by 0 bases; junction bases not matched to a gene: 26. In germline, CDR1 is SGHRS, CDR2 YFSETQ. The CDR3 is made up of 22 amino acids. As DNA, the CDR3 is TGCGCCAGCAGCCCCACCTCCCATCAAAAGACGACAGGGGAAAGCATGAACACTGAAGCTTTCTTT. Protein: CASSPTSHQKTTGESMNTEAFF.

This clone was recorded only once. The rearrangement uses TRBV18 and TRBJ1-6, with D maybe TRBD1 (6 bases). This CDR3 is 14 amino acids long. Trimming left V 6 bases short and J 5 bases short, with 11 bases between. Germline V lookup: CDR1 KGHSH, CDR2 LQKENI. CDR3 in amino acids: CASSRQADNSPLHF. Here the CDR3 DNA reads TGTGCCAGCTCTCGACAGGCGGATAATTCACCCCTCCACTTT.

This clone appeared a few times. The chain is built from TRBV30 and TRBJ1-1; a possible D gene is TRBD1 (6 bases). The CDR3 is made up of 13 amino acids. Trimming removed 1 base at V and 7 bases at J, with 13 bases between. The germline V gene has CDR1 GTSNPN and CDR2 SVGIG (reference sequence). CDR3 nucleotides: TGTGCCTGGAGTGGGCAGGGGCATAATGAAGCTTTCTTT. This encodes CAWSGQGHNEAFF. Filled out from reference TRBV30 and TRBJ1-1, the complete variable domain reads SQTIHQWPATLVQPVGSPLSLECTVEGTSNPNLYWYRQAAGRGLQLLFYSVGIGQISSEVPQNLSASRPQDRQFILSSKKLLLSDSGFYLCAWSGQGHNEAFFGQGTRLTVV.

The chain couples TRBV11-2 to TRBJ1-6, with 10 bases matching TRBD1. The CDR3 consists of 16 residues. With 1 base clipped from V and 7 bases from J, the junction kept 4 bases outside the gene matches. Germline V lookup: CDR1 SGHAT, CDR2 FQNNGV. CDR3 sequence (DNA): TGTGCCAGCAGCTTAGGACAGGGGGCTGCAAATTCACCCCTCCACTTT. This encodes CASSLGQGAANSPLHF.

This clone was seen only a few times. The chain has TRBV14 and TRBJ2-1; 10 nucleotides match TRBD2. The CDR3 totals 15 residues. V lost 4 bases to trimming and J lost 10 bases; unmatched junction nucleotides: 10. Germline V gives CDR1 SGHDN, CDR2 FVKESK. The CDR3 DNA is TGTGCCAGCAGCCCCTCCGGGACTAGCGCGATCGAGCAGTTCTTC. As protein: CASSPSGTSAIEQFF.

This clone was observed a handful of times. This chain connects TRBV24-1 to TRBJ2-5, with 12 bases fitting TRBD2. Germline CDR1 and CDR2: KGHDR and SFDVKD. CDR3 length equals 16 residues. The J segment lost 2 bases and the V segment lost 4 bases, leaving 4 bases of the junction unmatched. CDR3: CATSETSGSGQETQYF. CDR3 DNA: TGTGCCACCAGTGAGACTAGCGGGAGTGGGCAAGAGACCCAGTACTTC.

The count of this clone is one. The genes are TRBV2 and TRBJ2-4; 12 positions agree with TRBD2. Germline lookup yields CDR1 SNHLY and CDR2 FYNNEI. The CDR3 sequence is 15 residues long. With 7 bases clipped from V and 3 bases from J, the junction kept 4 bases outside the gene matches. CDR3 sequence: CASKLAGGGKNIQYF. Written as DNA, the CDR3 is TGTGCCAGCAAACTAGCGGGGGGTGGCAAAAACATTCAGTACTTC.